This T cell receptor (beta chain) derives from a study of technical replicates of blood from a handful of donors. The method was immunoSEQ multiplex PCR; TCRdb's version includes in-frame clones alone and lacks a portion of them. The repertoire consists of around 79,000 clones, with about 91% occurring once and the leading ten covering about 0.4%. Looked up from germline, CDR1 is SQVTM and CDR2 is ANQGSEA. The trim removed 4 bases at V and 6 bases at J, leaving 4 bases unmatched. The CDR3 has 14 amino acids. The sequence derives from a human donor in good health. Some clones in this sample may be carry-over from other donors' samples. The rearrangement joins TRBV29-1 to TRBJ1-4; 11 bases match TRBD1. Sample: T cells isolated from PBMCs. The CDR3 sequence: CSVGGGQGDEKLFF. CDR3 nucleotides: TGCAGCGTTGGTGGGGGACAGGGGGATGAAAAACTGTTTTTT.